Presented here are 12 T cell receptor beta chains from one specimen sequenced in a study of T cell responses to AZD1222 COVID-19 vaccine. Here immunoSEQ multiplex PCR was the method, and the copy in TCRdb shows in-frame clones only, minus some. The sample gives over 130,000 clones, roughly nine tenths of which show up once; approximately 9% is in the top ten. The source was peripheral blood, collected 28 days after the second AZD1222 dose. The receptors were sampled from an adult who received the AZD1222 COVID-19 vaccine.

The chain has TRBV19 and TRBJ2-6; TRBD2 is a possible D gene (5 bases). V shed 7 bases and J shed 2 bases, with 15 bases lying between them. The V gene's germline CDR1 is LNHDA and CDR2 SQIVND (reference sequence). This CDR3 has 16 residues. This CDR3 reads CASKEDRATGANVLTF. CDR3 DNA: TGTGCCAGTAAGGAGGATAGGGCAACTGGGGCCAACGTCCTGACTTTC.

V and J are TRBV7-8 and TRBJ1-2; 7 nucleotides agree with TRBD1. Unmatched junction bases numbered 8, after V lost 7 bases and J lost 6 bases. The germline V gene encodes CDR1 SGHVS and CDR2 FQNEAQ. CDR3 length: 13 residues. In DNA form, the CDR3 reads TGTGCCAGCACCTTCGGGACAGAGGATGGCTACACCTTC. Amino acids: CASTFGTEDGYTF.

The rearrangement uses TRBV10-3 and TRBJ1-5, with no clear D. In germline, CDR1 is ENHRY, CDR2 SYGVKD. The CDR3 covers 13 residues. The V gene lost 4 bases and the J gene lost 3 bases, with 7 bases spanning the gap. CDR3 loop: CAISAVYNQPQHF. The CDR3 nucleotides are TGTGCCATCAGTGCTGTGTACAATCAGCCCCAGCATTTT.

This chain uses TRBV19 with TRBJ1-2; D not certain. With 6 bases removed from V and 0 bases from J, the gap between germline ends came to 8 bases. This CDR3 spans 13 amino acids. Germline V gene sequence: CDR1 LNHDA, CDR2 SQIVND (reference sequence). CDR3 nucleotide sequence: TGTGCCAGTAGCCCCGGGACTAACTATGGCTACACCTTC. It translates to CASSPGTNYGYTF. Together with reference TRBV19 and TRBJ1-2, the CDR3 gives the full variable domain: DGGITQSPKYLFRKEGQNVTLSCEQNLNHDAMYWYRQDPGQGLRLIYYSQIVNDFQKGDIAEGYSVSREKKESFPLTVTSAQKNPTAFYLCASSPGTNYGYTFGSGTRLTVV.

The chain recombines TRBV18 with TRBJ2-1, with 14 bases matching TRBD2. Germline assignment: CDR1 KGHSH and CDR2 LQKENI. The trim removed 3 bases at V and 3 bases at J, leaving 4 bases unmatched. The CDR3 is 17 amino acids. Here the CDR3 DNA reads TGTGCCAGCTCACCGGGACTAGCGGGAGCTAGCTACAATGAGCAGTTCTTC. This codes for CASSPGLAGASYNEQFF.

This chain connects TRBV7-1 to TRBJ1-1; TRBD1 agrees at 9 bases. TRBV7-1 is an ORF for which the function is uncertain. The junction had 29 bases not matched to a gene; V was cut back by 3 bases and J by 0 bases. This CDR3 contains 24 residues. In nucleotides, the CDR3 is TGTGCCAGCAGCTCTCCGCCGCTCCGGACAGGGGCGGGTTTACCACACCCTATGAACACTGAAGCTTTCTTT. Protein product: CASSSPPLRTGAGLPHPMNTEAFF.

The CDR3 bases are TGTGCCAGCAGTCCACAGGGGTGGGACACTGAAGCTTTCTTT. It translates to CASSPQGWDTEAFF. The gene calls are TRBV28 and TRBJ1-1; the match to TRBD1 covers 7 bases. The germline V gene has CDR1 MDHEN and CDR2 SYDVKM. The CDR3 has 14 amino acids. With 5 bases clipped from V and 3 bases from J, the junction kept 6 bases outside the gene matches.

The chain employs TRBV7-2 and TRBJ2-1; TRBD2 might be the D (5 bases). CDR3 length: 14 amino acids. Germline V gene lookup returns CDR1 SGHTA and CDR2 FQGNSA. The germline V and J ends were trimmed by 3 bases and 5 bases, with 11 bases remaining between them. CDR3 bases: TGTGCCAGCAGCTTGGTATTAGCGAACAATGAGCAGTTCTTC. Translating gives CASSLVLANNEQFF.

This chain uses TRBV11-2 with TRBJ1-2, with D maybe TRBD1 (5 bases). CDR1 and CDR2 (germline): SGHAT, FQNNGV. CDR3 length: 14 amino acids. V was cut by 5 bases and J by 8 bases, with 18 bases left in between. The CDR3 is CASSPGPSIDGYTF. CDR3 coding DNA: TGTGCCAGCAGCCCGGGACCCTCCATCGACGGCTACACCTTC.

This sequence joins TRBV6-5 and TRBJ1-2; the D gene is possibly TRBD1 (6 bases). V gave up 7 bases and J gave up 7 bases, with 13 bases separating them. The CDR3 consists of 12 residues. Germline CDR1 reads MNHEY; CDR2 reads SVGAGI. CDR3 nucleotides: TGTGCCAGCATGGTCAGGGGAACTGGCTACACCTTC. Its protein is CASMVRGTGYTF.

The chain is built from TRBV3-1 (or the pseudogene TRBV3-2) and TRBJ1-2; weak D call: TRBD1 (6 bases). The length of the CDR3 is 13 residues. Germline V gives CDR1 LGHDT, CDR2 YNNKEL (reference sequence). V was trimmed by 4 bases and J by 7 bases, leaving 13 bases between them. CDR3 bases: TGTGCCAGCAGCCCTAGCGCACAGGGTGGCTACACCTTC. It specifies CASSPSAQGGYTF.

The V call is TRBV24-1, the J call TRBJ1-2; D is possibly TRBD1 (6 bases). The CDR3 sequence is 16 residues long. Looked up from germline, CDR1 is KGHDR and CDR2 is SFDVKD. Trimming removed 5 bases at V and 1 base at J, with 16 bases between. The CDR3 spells CATSGSPRGCNYGYTF. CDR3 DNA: TGTGCCACCAGTGGCTCCCCCAGGGGATGTAACTATGGCTACACCTTC.